This T cell receptor (beta chain) was recovered during a study of CXCR3-negative and CXCR3-positive naive CD8 T cells. Study findings and constraints: Researchers report that CXCR3-positive naive cells carry more hydrophobic TRB CDR3s than CXCR3-negative naive cells.

A word on this clonotype: Its antigen is undetermined.

Libraries of TRB cDNA were made by 5' RACE and carried UMIs. Each CDR3 protein gets one entry in TCRdb, which reprocessed the 5' RACE reads and gives no DNA. The table for this sample gives roughly 56,000 distinct CDR3 sequences. Germline values: CDR1 SQVTM, CDR2 ANQGSEA. This CDR3 comprises 14 residues. The CD45RO-CCR7+CD27+CD95- phenotype denoted naive CD8+ T cells. This chain connects TRBV29-1 to TRBJ2-5; TCRdb names TRBD2, which stays unverified in the absence of DNA. The sequence was obtained from a human donor in good health. Some clones in this sample may be carry-over from other donors' samples. Sequenced: naive CXCR3- CD8+ T cells from blood. Subset meaning: CD45RO-CCR7+CD27+CD95- naive CD8+ T cells lacking CXCR3 (TNR3-). The CDR3 protein is CSVAEAGVGETQYF.